This T cell receptor beta chain was captured in a study of T-cell memory formation after mild COVID-19. This clonotype is categorized as medium-sized. Its antigen is not known. TCRdb fed the 5' RACE reads into MiXCR, producing one record per CDR3 protein. The data contain 170,000 or so distinct CDR3 sequences, 20% to 25% of them singletons. Study-level points and caveats: CD4+ contracting clones were found mainly in CM and EM, and CD8+ ones in EMRA. Contracting clones from day 15 to 85 showed balanced CD4/CD8; later expanders favored CD4+.

The sequence was obtained from an adult woman who had mild COVID-19 (a few samples of this study predate the infection). Cell type and time point are not known. Sequenced: PBMCs or a T cell subset sorted from them (not recorded which).

The CDR3 DNA reads as TGTGCCAGCAGCTTAAGCGTGGACTCCTACAATGAGCAGTTCTTC. Residues: CASSLSVDSYNEQFF. The chain couples TRBV7-6 to TRBJ2-1; D remains unclear. V gave up 2 bases and J gave up 0 bases, with 8 bases separating them. CDR1 and CDR2 from the germline V gene are SGHVS and FNYEAQ. This CDR3 region has 15 residues.